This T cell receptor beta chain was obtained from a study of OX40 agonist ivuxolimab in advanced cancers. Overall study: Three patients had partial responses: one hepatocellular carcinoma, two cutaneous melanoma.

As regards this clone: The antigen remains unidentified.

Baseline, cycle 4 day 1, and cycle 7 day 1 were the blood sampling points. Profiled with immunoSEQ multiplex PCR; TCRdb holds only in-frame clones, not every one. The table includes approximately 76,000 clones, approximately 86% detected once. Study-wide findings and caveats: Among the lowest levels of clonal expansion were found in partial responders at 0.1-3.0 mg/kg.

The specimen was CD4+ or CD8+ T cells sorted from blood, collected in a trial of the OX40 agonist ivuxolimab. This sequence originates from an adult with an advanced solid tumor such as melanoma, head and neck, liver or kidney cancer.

As DNA, the CDR3 is TGCGCCAGCAGCCAAGACAGGGAGTACGAGCAGTACTTC. Translating gives CASSQDREYEQYF. The rearrangement uses TRBV4-1 and TRBJ2-7; D might be TRBD1 or TRBD2, each matching 5 bases. The CDR3 length is 13 residues. V dropped 0 bases and J dropped 4 bases, with 7 bases sitting between them. The germline V gene has CDR1 MGHRA and CDR2 YSYEKL.